This paragraph reports one TCR beta chain. The germline V gene encodes CDR1 DFQATT and CDR2 SNEGSKA (reference sequence). The CDR3 spans 15 residues. The V gene lost 1 base and the J gene lost 0 bases, with 9 bases spanning the gap. CDR3 and TCR beta VDJ profiling relied on a genomic DNA template. TCRdb reanalysed the reads using MiXCR and keeps one entry per CDR3 protein. The table lists about 420,000 distinct CDR3 sequences, about 70% of them singletons. The record originates from a study of CD8+CD57+ T cells in acquired aplastic anemia. This rearrangement joins TRBV20-1 to TRBJ1-4, with D unresolved. This TCR came from a human donor in good health, serving as a control. Sequenced: sorted CD4+, CD8+, or CD8+CD57+ T cells (not recorded which) from PBMCs. The CDR3 region has the DNA TGCAGTGCTAGAGGGACGACTGCAACTAATGAAAAACTGTTTTTT. Its translation is CSARGTTATNEKLFF.